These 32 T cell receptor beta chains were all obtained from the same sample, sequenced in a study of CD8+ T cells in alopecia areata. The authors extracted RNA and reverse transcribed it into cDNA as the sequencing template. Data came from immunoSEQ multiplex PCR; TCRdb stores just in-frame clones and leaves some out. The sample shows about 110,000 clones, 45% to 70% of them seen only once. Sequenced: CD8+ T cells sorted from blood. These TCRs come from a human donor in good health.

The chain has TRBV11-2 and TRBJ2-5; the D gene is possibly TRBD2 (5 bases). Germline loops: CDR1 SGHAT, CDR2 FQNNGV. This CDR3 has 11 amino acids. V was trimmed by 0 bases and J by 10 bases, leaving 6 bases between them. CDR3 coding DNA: TGTGCCAGCAGCTTAGACGGGGACCAGTACTTC. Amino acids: CASSLDGDQYF. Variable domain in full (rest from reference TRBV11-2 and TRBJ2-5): EAGVAQSPRYKIIEKRQSVAFWCNPISGHATLYWYQQILGQGPKLLIQFQNNGVVDDSQLPKDRFSAERLKGVDSTLKIQPAKLEDSAVYLCASSLDGDQYFGPGTRLLVL.

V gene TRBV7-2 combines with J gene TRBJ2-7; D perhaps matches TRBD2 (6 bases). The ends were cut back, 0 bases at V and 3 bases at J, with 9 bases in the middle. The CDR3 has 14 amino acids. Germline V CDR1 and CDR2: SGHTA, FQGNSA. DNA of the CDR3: TGTGCCAGCAGCTTAGCGGAGGGGCTCTACGAGCAGTACTTC. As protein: CASSLAEGLYEQYF.

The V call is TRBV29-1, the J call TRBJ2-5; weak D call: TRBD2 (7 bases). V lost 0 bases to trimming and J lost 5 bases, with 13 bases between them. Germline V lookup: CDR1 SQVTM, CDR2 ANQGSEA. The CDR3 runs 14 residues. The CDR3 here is CSVEDGGGRETQYF. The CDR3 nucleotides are TGCAGCGTTGAAGATGGCGGGGGCCGGGAGACCCAGTACTTC. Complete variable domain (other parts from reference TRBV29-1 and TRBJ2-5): SAVISQKPSRDICQRGTSLTIQCQVDSQVTMMFWYRQQPGQSLTLIATANQGSEATYESGFVIDKFPISRPNLTFSTLTVSNMSPEDSSIYLCSVEDGGGRETQYFGPGTRLLVL.

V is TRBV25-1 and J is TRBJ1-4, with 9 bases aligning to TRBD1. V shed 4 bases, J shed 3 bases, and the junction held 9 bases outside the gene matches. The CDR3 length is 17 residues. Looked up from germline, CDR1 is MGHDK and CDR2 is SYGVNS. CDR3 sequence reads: CASSAPSDRGSNEKLFF. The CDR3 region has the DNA TGTGCCAGCAGTGCACCCTCGGACAGGGGCTCTAATGAAAAACTGTTTTTT.

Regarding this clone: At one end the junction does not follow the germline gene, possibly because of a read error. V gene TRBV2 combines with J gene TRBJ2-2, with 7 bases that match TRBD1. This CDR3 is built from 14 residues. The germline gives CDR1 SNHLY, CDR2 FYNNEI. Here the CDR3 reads CASSEDRRSGELLF. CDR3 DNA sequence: TGTGCCAGCAGTGAGGACAGGAGATCCGGGGAGCTGCTTTTT.

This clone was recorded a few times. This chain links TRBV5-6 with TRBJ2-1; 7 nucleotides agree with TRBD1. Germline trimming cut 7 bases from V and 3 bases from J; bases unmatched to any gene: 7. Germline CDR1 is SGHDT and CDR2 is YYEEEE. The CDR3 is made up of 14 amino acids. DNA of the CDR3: TGTGCCAGCCACCCGGGACAGAGCTACAATGAGCAGTTCTTC. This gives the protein CASHPGQSYNEQFF.

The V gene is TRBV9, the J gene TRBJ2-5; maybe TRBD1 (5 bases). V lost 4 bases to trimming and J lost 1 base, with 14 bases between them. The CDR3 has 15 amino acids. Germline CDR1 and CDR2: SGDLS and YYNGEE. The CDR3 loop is CASSQGYRSQETQYF. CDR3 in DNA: TGTGCCAGCAGCCAGGGATATCGATCCCAAGAGACCCAGTACTTC. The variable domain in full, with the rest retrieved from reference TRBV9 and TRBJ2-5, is DSGVTQTPKHLITATGQRVTLRCSPRSGDLSVYWYQQSLDQGLQFLIQYYNGEERAKGNILERFSAQQFPDLHSELNLSSLELGDSALYFCASSQGYRSQETQYFGPGTRLLVL.

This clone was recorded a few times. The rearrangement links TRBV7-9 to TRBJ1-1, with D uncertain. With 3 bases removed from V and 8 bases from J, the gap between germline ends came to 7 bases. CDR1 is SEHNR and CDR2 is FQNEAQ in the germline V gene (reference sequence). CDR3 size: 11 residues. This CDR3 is CASSFGPEAFF. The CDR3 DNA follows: TGTGCCAGCAGCTTCGGCCCAGAAGCTTTCTTT.

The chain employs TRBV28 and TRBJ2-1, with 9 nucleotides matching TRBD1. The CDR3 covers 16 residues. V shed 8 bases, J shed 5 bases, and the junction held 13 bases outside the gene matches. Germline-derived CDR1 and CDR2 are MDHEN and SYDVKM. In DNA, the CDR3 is TGTGCCAGCCTACGATTCGCGGGACAGGGAAACAATGAGCAGTTCTTC. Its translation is CASLRFAGQGNNEQFF.

The CDR3 DNA reads as TGTGCCAGCAGTCTACCACAGGACGGGAATCAGCCCCAGCATTTT. Its translation: CASSLPQDGNQPQHF. This chain links TRBV6-6 with TRBJ1-5; D might be TRBD1 (5 bases). V was clipped by 5 bases and J by 4 bases, with 15 bases between them. The CDR3 runs 15 residues. CDR1 is MNHNY and CDR2 is SVGAGI in the germline V gene (reference sequence).

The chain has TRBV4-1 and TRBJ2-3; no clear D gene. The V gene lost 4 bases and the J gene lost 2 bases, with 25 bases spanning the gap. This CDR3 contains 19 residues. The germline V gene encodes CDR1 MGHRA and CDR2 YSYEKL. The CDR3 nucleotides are TGCGCCAGCAGCCTCCTAACGATCCTAGGTATACACACCACAGATACGCAGTATTTT. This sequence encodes CASSLLTILGIHTTDTQYF.

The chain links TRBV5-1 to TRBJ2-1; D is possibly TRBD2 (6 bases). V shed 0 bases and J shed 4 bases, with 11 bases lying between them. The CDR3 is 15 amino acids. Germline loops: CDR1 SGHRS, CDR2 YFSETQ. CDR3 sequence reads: CASSLEGLSYNEQFF. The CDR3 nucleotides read TGCGCCAGCAGCTTGGAAGGACTATCTTACAATGAGCAGTTCTTC.

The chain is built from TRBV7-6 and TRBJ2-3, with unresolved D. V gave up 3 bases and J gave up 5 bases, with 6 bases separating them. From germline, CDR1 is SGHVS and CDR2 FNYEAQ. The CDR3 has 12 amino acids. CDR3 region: CASSFLLDTQYF. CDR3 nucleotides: TGTGCCAGCAGCTTTTTACTAGATACGCAGTATTTT.

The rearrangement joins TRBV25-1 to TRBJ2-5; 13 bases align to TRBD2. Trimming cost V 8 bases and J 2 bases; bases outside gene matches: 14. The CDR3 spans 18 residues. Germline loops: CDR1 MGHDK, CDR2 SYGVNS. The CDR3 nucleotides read TGTGCCAGCTCCGAGCATCTTAGGACTAGCGGGGGTCAAGAGACCCAGTACTTC. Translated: CASSEHLRTSGGQETQYF.

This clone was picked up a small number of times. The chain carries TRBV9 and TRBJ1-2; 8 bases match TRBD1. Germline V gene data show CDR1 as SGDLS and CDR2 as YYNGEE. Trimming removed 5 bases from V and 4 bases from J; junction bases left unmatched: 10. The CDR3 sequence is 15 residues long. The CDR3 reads CASRGVRGQAYGYTF. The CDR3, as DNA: TGTGCCAGCAGGGGTGTAAGGGGACAGGCCTATGGCTACACCTTC. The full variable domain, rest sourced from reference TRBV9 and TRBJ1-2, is DSGVTQTPKHLITATGQRVTLRCSPRSGDLSVYWYQQSLDQGLQFLIQYYNGEERAKGNILERFSAQQFPDLHSELNLSSLELGDSALYFCASRGVRGQAYGYTFGSGTRLTVV.

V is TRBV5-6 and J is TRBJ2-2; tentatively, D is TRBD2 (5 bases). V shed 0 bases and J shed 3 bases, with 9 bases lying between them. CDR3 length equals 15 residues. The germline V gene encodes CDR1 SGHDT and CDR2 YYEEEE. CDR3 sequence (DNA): TGTGCCAGCAGCTTGGGTGTCGGGGACACCGGGGAGCTGTTTTTT. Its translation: CASSLGVGDTGELFF.

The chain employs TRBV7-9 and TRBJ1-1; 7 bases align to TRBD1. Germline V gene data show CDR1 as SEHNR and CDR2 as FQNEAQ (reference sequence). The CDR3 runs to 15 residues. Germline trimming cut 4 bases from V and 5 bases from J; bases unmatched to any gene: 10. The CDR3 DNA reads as TGTGCCAGCAGCTCGACCAGGGGGGCGCTTACTGAAGCTTTCTTT. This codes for CASSSTRGALTEAFF.

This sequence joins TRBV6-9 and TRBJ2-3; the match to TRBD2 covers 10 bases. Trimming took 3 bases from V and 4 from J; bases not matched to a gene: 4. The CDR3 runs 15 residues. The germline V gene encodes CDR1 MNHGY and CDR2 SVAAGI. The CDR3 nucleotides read TGTGCCAGCAGTTACTGGACTAGCGGCCCAGATACGCAGTATTTT. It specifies CASSYWTSGPDTQYF.

The chain's CDR3 is CASSPGTSGTDTQYF. In nucleotides, the CDR3 is TGTGCCAGCAGCCCCGGGACTAGCGGCACAGATACGCAGTATTTT. The rearrangement joins TRBV7-8 to TRBJ2-3; TRBD2 aligns across 10 bases. The CDR3 has 15 amino acids. CDR1 SGHVS and CDR2 FQNEAQ come from the germline V gene. Germline trimming cut 5 bases from V and 1 base from J; bases unmatched to any gene: 3.

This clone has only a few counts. CDR3 in DNA: TGTGCCAGCACGGACAGGGTCAATGAGCAGTTCTTC. Protein sequence: CASTDRVNEQFF. J is TRBJ2-1 and V is TRBV5-4; 8 bases map to TRBD1. Germline V gene lookup returns CDR1 SGHNT and CDR2 YYREEE (reference sequence). The length of the CDR3 is 12 residues. V lost 6 bases to trimming and J lost 6 bases; unmatched junction nucleotides: 2.

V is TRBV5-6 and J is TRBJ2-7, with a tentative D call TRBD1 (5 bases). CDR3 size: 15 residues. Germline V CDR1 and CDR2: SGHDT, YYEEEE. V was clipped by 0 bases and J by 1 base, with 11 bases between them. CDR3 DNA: TGTGCCAGCAGCTTGGAGGCAGGGCTGTCCTACGAGCAGTACTTC. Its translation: CASSLEAGLSYEQYF.

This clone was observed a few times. The CDR3 loop is CASSQVSSHGQPQHF. In DNA form, the CDR3 reads TGCGCCAGCAGCCAAGTGAGCTCCCACGGACAGCCCCAGCATTTT. The chain combines TRBV4-1 with TRBJ1-5; D uncertain. Trimming stripped 1 base from V and 7 bases from J, with 14 bases between. The CDR3 runs to 15 residues. From germline, CDR1 is MGHRA and CDR2 YSYEKL.

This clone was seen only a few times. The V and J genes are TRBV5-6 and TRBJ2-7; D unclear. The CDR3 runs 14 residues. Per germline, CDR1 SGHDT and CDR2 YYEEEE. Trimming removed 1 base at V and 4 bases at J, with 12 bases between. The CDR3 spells CASSLWRIPYEQYF. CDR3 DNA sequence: TGTGCCAGCAGCTTGTGGCGGATCCCATACGAGCAGTACTTC. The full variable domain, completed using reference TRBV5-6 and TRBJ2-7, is DAGVTQSPTHLIKTRGQQVTLRCSPKSGHDTVSWYQQALGQGPQFIFQYYEEEERQRGNFPDRFSGHQFPNYSSELNVNALLLGDSALYLCASSLWRIPYEQYFGPGTRLTVT.

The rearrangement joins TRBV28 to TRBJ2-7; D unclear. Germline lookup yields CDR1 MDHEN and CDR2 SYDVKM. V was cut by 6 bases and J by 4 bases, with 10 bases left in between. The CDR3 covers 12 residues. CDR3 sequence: CASSRTEYEQYF. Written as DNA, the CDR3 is TGTGCCAGCAGCCGGACGGAATACGAGCAGTACTTC.

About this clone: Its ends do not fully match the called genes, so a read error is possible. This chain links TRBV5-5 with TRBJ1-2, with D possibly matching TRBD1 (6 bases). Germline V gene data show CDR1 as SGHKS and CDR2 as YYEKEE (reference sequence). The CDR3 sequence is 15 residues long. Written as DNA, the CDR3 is TGCGCCAGCAGCCAAGAACCGGACAGTAACTATGGCTACACCTTC. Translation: CASSQEPDSNYGYTF.

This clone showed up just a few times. CDR3 in amino acids: CSVVGTLSYEQYF. As DNA, the CDR3 is TGCAGCGTTGTGGGGACCCTCTCCTACGAGCAGTACTTC. The chain joins TRBV29-1 to TRBJ2-7; D possibly matches TRBD1 or TRBD2 (5 bases each). CDR3 length: 13 residues. Deletions cut 4 bases from V and 0 bases from J, with 10 bases between. The germline V gene encodes CDR1 SQVTM and CDR2 ANQGSEA.

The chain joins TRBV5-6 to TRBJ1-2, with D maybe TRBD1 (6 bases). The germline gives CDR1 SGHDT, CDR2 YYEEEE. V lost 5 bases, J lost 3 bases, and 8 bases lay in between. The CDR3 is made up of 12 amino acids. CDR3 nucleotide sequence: TGTGCCAGCAGTGAGGGGGACTATGGCTACACCTTC. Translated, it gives CASSEGDYGYTF.

The CDR3 reads CASSRGPGGPWETQYF. The CDR3 nucleotides are TGTGCCAGCAGCAGAGGCCCGGGGGGGCCTTGGGAGACCCAGTACTTC. The chain is built from TRBV9 and TRBJ2-5, with 8 positions matching TRBD2. In germline, CDR1 is SGDLS, CDR2 YYNGEE. Trimming removed 4 bases from V and 5 bases from J; junction bases left unmatched: 13. The CDR3 extends over 16 amino acids.

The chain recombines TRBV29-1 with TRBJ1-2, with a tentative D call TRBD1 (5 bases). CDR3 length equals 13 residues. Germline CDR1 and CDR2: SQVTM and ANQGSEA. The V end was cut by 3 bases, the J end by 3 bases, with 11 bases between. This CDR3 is CSVETESHYGYTF. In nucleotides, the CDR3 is TGCAGCGTTGAGACAGAAAGCCACTATGGCTACACCTTC.

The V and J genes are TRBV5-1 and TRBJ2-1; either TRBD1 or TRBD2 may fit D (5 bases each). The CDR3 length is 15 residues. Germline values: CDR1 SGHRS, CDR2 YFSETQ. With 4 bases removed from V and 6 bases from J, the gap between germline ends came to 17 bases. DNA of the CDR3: TGCGCCAGCAGCATCGATGTGGGGGTTGGCAATGAGCAGTTCTTC. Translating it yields CASSIDVGVGNEQFF.

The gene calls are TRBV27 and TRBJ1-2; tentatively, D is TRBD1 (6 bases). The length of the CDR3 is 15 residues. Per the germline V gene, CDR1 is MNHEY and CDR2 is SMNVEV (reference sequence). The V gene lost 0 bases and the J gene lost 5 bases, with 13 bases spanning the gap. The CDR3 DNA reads TGTGCCAGCAGTTTATCCGCAGGGGTTAGGTATGGCTACACCTTC. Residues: CASSLSAGVRYGYTF.

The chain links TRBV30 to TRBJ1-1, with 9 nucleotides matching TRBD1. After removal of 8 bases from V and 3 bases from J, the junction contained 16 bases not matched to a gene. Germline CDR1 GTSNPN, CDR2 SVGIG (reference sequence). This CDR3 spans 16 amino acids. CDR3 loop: CAQSGTGGESDTEAFF. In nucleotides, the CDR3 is TGTGCCCAAAGTGGCACAGGGGGCGAGTCTGACACTGAAGCTTTCTTT.